Below, 25 T cell receptor beta chains from the same sample are listed, as sequenced in a study of T-cell reconstitution after alpha-beta-depleted transplantation in children. Researchers prepared the TCRbeta library using unique molecular identifiers, the study reports. MiXCR, applied by TCRdb to the PCR reads, yields one record per CDR3 protein. The table has 450,000 to 600,000 distinct CDR3 sequences, 32% seen once. The starting material was PBMCs from the stem cell graft donor, obtained from the stem cell graft. These TCRs come from a human donor who donated a stem cell graft to a child with aplastic anemia.

This clonotype occurred a few times. This chain connects TRBV15 to TRBJ2-2; TRBD2 might be the D (6 bases). Germline V gene sequence: CDR1 LNHNV, CDR2 YYDKDF (reference sequence). The CDR3 spans 16 residues. Trimming pared 3 bases from V and 7 bases from J, leaving 18 bases between. CDR3 residues: CATSRPLDYPDGELFF. In DNA, the CDR3 is TGTGCCACCAGCAGGCCCCTGGACTACCCTGACGGGGAGCTGTTTTTT.

This chain uses TRBV7-9 with TRBJ2-1; possibly TRBD2 for D (5 bases). With 5 bases removed from V and 6 bases from J, the gap between germline ends came to 17 bases. This CDR3 is built from 15 residues. CDR1 is SEHNR and CDR2 is FQNEAQ in the germline V gene (reference sequence). The CDR3 nucleotides are TGTGCCAGCAGCCATAGCGACAAGTCTACCAATGAGCAGTTCTTC. Translating it yields CASSHSDKSTNEQFF.

This chain joins TRBV28 and TRBJ1-2, with D possibly being TRBD1 (6 bases). This CDR3 has 12 residues. Germline CDR1 and CDR2: MDHEN and SYDVKM. The ends were cut back, 10 bases at V and 8 bases at J, with 17 bases in the middle. This CDR3 is CATGGQRGGYTF. CDR3 coding DNA: TGTGCCACCGGGGGACAACGAGGAGGCTACACCTTC.

The genes are TRBV10-2 and TRBJ2-1; D ambiguous. This CDR3 contains 13 residues. Germline-derived CDR1 and CDR2 are WSHSY and SAAADI. Trimming pared 6 bases from V and 5 bases from J, leaving 11 bases between. The CDR3 nucleotides read TGCGCCAGCAGAGAAGACCGACACAATGAGCAGTTCTTC. As protein: CASREDRHNEQFF.

This rearrangement joins TRBV29-1 to TRBJ2-1, with 9 nucleotides matching TRBD2. Per the germline V gene, CDR1 is SQVTM and CDR2 is ANQGSEA. J gave up 3 bases and V 4 bases, and 7 bases lay outside the gene matches. The CDR3 is made up of 15 amino acids. CDR3 in DNA: TGCAGCGTTGTGCTCGCGGGAGGGATCTACAATGAGCAGTTCTTC. It codes for CSVVLAGGIYNEQFF.

This clonotype occurred a few times. The genes are TRBV10-3 and TRBJ2-1; 11 bases align to TRBD2. V shed 4 bases, J shed 7 bases, and the junction held 3 bases outside the gene matches. Germline CDR1 is ENHRY and CDR2 is SYGVKD. The CDR3 consists of 14 residues. The CDR3 spells CAISGASGRNEQFF. The CDR3 DNA follows: TGTGCCATCAGTGGAGCTAGCGGGAGGAATGAGCAGTTCTTC.

The genes are TRBV7-3 and TRBJ1-2; a possible D gene is TRBD1 (5 bases). This CDR3 has 13 residues. CDR1 and CDR2 from the germline V gene are SGHTA and FQGTGA. V lost 11 bases, J lost 0 bases, and 13 bases lay in between. CDR3 nucleotide sequence: TGTGCCTGGTCCCGGGACGCTAACTATGGCTACACCTTC. This encodes CAWSRDANYGYTF. Combining the CDR3 with reference TRBV7-3 and TRBJ1-2 gives the whole variable domain GAGVSQTPSNKVTEKGKYVELRCDPISGHTALYWYRQSLGQGPEFLIYFQGTGAADDSGLPNDRFFAVRPEGSVSTLKIQRTERGDSAVYLCAWSRDANYGYTFGSGTRLTVV.

This clonotype was observed a single time. This chain uses TRBV12-3 or TRBV12-4 with TRBJ2-3; D may be TRBD2 (5 bases). The CDR3 covers 13 residues. V lost 3 bases to trimming and J lost 4 bases, with 8 bases between them. CDR3 nucleotide sequence: TGTGCCAGCAGTTTTATGGGAGCAGATACGCAGTATTTT. Amino acid sequence: CASSFMGADTQYF.

This chain connects TRBV5-1 to TRBJ2-6; 11 bases map to TRBD1. The CDR3 consists of 18 residues. With V trimmed by 4 bases and J by 1 base, 7 bases remained unmatched. Per germline, CDR1 SGHRS and CDR2 YFSETQ. In DNA form, the CDR3 reads TGCGCCAGCAGCCCCCGGGACAGGGGGTCATCTGGGGCCAACGTCCTGACTTTC. This codes for CASSPRDRGSSGANVLTF.

V usage is TRBV6-1 and J usage is TRBJ2-7, with a tentative D call TRBD1 (5 bases). The CDR3 spans 14 residues. The germline V gene has CDR1 MNHNS and CDR2 SASEGT. The V and J ends lost 4 bases and 3 bases respectively, with 13 bases between them. The CDR3 nucleotides are TGTGCCAGCAGTGTTTTGCAGGGTGGCTACGAGCAGTACTTC. Translated: CASSVLQGGYEQYF.

This rearrangement joins TRBV7-2 to TRBJ1-2, with a tentative D call TRBD1 (6 bases). CDR1 SGHTA and CDR2 FQGNSA come from the germline V gene. The CDR3 contains 16 residues. Trimming left V 4 bases short and J 8 bases short, with 23 bases between. CDR3 residues: CASSSRRGARINGYTF. The CDR3 region has the DNA TGTGCCAGCAGCTCCCGCAGGGGCGCCCGTATAAACGGCTACACCTTC.

The chain uses TRBV6-5 and TRBJ1-3; TRBD1 matches 10 bases. The germline V gene has CDR1 MNHEY and CDR2 SVGAGI. Trimming cost V 2 bases and J 2 bases; bases outside gene matches: 0. There are 15 residues in the CDR3. The chain's CDR3 is CASSYDRGPGNTIYF. DNA of the CDR3: TGTGCCAGCAGTTACGACAGGGGGCCTGGAAACACCATATATTTT.

This sequence joins TRBV7-2 and TRBJ2-2; 12 positions agree with TRBD2. The CDR3 extends over 16 amino acids. With 6 bases clipped from V and 5 bases from J, the junction kept 7 bases outside the gene matches. Germline loops: CDR1 SGHTA, CDR2 FQGNSA. The CDR3 loop reads CASRRTSGISTGELFF. The CDR3 DNA is TGTGCCAGCAGACGGACTAGCGGGATAAGTACCGGGGAGCTGTTTTTT.

The chain uses TRBV5-1 and TRBJ1-4, with D possibly being TRBD1 (5 bases). Germline V gene data show CDR1 as SGHRS and CDR2 as YFSETQ. V dropped 0 bases and J dropped 7 bases, with 13 bases sitting between them. The CDR3 is 15 residues long. CDR3 region: CASSLVVQGVEKLFF. CDR3 bases: TGCGCCAGCAGCTTGGTCGTTCAGGGCGTTGAAAAACTGTTTTTT.

The rearrangement joins TRBV7-2 to TRBJ2-2; D may match TRBD1 or TRBD2 (6 bases each). This CDR3 is built from 14 residues. CDR1 SGHTA and CDR2 FQGNSA come from the germline V gene. The V end lost 3 bases, the J end lost 6 bases, and 11 bases lay between the germline ends. The CDR3 here is CASSFSGAPGELFF. The CDR3 nucleotides read TGTGCCAGCAGCTTTTCGGGGGCCCCCGGGGAGCTGTTTTTT.

Ten or more counts support this clonotype. The chain has TRBV29-1 and TRBJ1-2; the D gene is possibly TRBD1 (5 bases). CDR1 SQVTM and CDR2 ANQGSEA come from the germline V gene. V shed 6 bases and J shed 2 bases, with 13 bases lying between them. The length of the CDR3 is 13 residues. CDR3 residues: CSVLRDDNYGYTF. CDR3 nucleotides: TGCAGCGTCCTCAGGGACGACAACTATGGCTACACCTTC.

This clonotype was counted between two and nine times. The J gene is TRBJ2-1, the V gene TRBV18, with D hard to call. This CDR3 has 12 residues. CDR1 is KGHSH and CDR2 is LQKENI in the germline V gene. V was clipped by 7 bases and J by 6 bases, with 10 bases between them. CDR3 coding DNA: TGTGCCAGCTTGGTCAATACCAATGAGCAGTTCTTC. It encodes CASLVNTNEQFF.

This sequence joins TRBV6-1 and TRBJ2-1; TRBD2 might be the D (5 bases). Deletions cut 4 bases from V and 0 bases from J, with 10 bases between. The CDR3 totals 15 residues. Germline V gene lookup returns CDR1 MNHNS and CDR2 SASEGT. The CDR3 is CASSGGPGSYNEQFF. The CDR3 nucleotides read TGTGCCAGCAGTGGAGGGCCCGGCTCCTACAATGAGCAGTTCTTC.

This clonotype was counted between two and nine times. The chain has TRBV29-1 and TRBJ2-5, with 7 bases aligning to TRBD2. Germline V gene data show CDR1 as SQVTM and CDR2 as ANQGSEA. V lost 3 bases to trimming and J lost 7 bases; unmatched junction nucleotides: 8. The CDR3 loop spans 13 amino acids. This CDR3 is CSVDWGGQWTQYF. CDR3 nucleotide sequence: TGCAGCGTTGATTGGGGAGGGCAGTGGACCCAGTACTTC.

The chain is built from TRBV7-6 and TRBJ2-3, with D uncertain. The CDR3 sequence is 13 residues long. Trimming pared 3 bases from V and 2 bases from J, leaving 6 bases between. CDR1 and CDR2 (germline): SGHVS, FNYEAQ. CDR3 sequence reads: CASSFLYTDTQYF. The CDR3 coding sequence is TGTGCCAGCAGCTTTCTATACACAGATACGCAGTATTTT.

This chain uses TRBV10-3 with TRBJ1-1; a possible D gene is TRBD1 (6 bases). Deletions cut 4 bases from V and 1 base from J, with 7 bases between. The CDR3 consists of 13 residues. Looked up from germline, CDR1 is ENHRY and CDR2 is SYGVKD. The CDR3 reads CAISGQANTEAFF. CDR3 sequence (DNA): TGTGCCATCAGTGGACAGGCGAACACTGAAGCTTTCTTT.

The chain links TRBV12-3 or TRBV12-4 to TRBJ2-1; maybe TRBD1 (7 bases). The V end lost 4 bases, the J end lost 6 bases, and 16 bases lay between the germline ends. The CDR3 has 15 amino acids. The CDR3 coding sequence is TGTGCCAGCAGTTCGGGGGTACAGGGGTCCAATGAGCAGTTCTTC. It specifies CASSSGVQGSNEQFF.

The chain carries TRBV7-2 and TRBJ2-1; unclear D gene. The CDR3 contains 17 residues. Trimming took off 2 bases at V and 4 bases at J, with 18 bases between the two ends. The V gene's germline CDR1 is SGHTA and CDR2 FQGNSA. The CDR3 here is CASSLTTYPVGYNEQFF. The CDR3 DNA reads as TGTGCCAGCAGCTTAACAACCTACCCGGTTGGGTACAATGAGCAGTTCTTC.

This clonotype was picked up a small number of times. V and J are TRBV20-1 and TRBJ1-1; D gene unclear. Per germline, CDR1 DFQATT and CDR2 SNEGSKA (reference sequence). V gave up 5 bases and J gave up 11 bases, with 15 bases separating them. This CDR3 is 11 amino acids long. The DNA for the CDR3 is TGCAGTGCTGAAGAAGTTCCGGACGCTTTCTTT. Encoded protein: CSAEEVPDAFF.

V and J are TRBV30 and TRBJ1-5; D gene ambiguous. V lost 4 bases and J lost 1, with 8 bases in between. This CDR3 comprises 13 residues. Germline V gene lookup returns CDR1 GTSNPN and CDR2 SVGIG (reference sequence). The CDR3 DNA reads as TGTGCCTGGATGGCGGGAAGCAATCAGCCCCAGCATTTT. This translates into CAWMAGSNQPQHF.